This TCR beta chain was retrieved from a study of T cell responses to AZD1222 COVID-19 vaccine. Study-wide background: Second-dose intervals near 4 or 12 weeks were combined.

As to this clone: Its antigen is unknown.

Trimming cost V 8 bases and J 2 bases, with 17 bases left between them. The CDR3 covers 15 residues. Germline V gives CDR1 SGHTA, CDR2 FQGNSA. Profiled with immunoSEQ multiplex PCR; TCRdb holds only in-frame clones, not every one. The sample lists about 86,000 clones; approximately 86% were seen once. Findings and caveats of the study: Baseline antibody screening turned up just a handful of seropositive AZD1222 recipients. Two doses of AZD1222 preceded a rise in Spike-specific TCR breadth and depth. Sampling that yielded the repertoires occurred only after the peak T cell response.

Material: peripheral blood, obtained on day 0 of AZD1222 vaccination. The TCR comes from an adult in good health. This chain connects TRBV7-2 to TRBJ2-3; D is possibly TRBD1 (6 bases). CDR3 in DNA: TGTGCCAGCGGGTTCACAGGGACCGACACAGATACGCAGTATTTT. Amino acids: CASGFTGTDTDTQYF.